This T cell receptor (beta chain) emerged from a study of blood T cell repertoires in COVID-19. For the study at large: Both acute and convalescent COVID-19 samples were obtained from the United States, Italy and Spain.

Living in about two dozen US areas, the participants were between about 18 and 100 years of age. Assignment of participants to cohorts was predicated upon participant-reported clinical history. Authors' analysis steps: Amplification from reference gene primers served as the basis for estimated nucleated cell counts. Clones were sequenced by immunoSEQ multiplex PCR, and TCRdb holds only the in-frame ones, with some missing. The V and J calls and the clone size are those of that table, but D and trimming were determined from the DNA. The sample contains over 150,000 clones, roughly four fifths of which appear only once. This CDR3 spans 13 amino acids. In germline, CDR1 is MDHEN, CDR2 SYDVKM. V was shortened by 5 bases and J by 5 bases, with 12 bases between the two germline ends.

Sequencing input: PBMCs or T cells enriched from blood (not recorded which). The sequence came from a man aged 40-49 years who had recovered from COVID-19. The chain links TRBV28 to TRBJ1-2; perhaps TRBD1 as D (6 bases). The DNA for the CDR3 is TGTGCCAGCAGTCGCGCAGGGGATTATGGCTACACCTTC. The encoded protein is CASSRAGDYGYTF.